A single sample is the source of the 14 T cell receptor beta chains below, sequenced in a study of T cell responses to AZD1222 COVID-19 vaccine. Only in-frame clones appear in the TCRdb table, and some are missing; sequencing was by immunoSEQ multiplex PCR. The profile shows 100,000 to 150,000 clones, around 92% of them singletons. The sample was peripheral blood, taken on day 0 of AZD1222 vaccination. The receptors were gathered from an adult in good health.

The chain has TRBV7-8 and TRBJ2-3, with 14 nucleotides matching TRBD2. CDR3 length: 16 residues. V was clipped by 5 bases and J by 3 bases; unmatched bases: 4. Germline loops: CDR1 SGHVS, CDR2 FQNEAQ. The CDR3 DNA sequence: TGTGCCAGCAGCCAGACTAGCGGGAGGGCAACAGATACGCAGTATTTT. Translation: CASSQTSGRATDTQYF. Full variable domain (missing parts from reference TRBV7-8 and TRBJ2-3): GAGVSQSPRYKVAKRGQDVALRCDPISGHVSLFWYQQALGQGPEFLTYFQNEAQLDKSGLPSDRFFAERPEGSVSTLKIQRTQQEDSAVYLCASSQTSGRATDTQYFGPGTRLTVL.

Only one count was recorded for this clone. The V and J genes are TRBV30 and TRBJ1-6; 8 positions match TRBD1. This CDR3 is built from 16 residues. Per the germline V gene, CDR1 is GTSNPN and CDR2 is SVGIG (reference sequence). After removal of 3 bases from V and 7 bases from J, the junction contained 11 bases not matched to a gene. The CDR3 nucleotides read TGTGCCTGGAGGGTACGGGACAGGAGGGGGAATTCACCCCTCCACTTT. This encodes CAWRVRDRRGNSPLHF.

The chain combines TRBV9 with TRBJ1-6; D might be TRBD1 (5 bases). V shed 4 bases and J shed 11 bases, with 19 bases lying between them. Germline assignment: CDR1 SGDLS and CDR2 YYNGEE. This CDR3 spans 15 amino acids. DNA for the CDR3: TGTGCCAGCAGCCGATGGGACCGGGTTTTGGCACCCCTCCACTTT. Encoded protein: CASSRWDRVLAPLHF. Using reference TRBV9 and TRBJ1-6 for the parts outside the CDR3, the full variable domain is DSGVTQTPKHLITATGQRVTLRCSPRSGDLSVYWYQQSLDQGLQFLIQYYNGEERAKGNILERFSAQQFPDLHSELNLSSLELGDSALYFCASSRWDRVLAPLHFGNGTRLTVT.

Comments on this clone: Within the sample, other DNA sequences also encode this same CDR3. The chain links TRBV25-1 to TRBJ1-2, with D maybe TRBD1 (5 bases). V was trimmed by 2 bases and J by 5 bases, leaving 6 bases between them. This CDR3 region has 12 residues. The germline V gene has CDR1 MGHDK and CDR2 SYGVNS. CDR3 DNA sequence: TGTGCCAGCAGTGAACAGGGATATGGCTACACCTTC. Protein product: CASSEQGYGYTF.

In this sample, this clone turned up once. The junction and the germline gene differ at one end; a read error may be behind it. The rearrangement uses TRBV28 and TRBJ1-2; perhaps TRBD1 as D (5 bases). The length of the CDR3 is 13 residues. CDR1 and CDR2 (germline): MDHEN, SYDVKM. The CDR3 loop reads CASKLRGNYAYTF. The CDR3 DNA is TGTGCCAGCAAGTTGAGGGGCAACTATGCCTACACCTTC.

Only one count was recorded for this clone. The CDR3 coding sequence is TGTGCCATCAGTCCTACAGGACCGCGGATCTATGGCTACACCTTC. This encodes CAISPTGPRIYGYTF. V usage is TRBV10-3 and J usage is TRBJ1-2, with D tentatively TRBD1 (5 bases). Germline assignment: CDR1 ENHRY and CDR2 SYGVKD. Trimming left V 5 bases short and J 4 bases short, with 17 bases between. This CDR3 region has 15 residues.

The chain uses TRBV5-4 and TRBJ2-5, with 13 nucleotides matching TRBD2. The CDR3 length is 18 residues. Germline V gene sequence: CDR1 SGHNT, CDR2 YYREEE (reference sequence). The J segment lost 3 bases and the V segment lost 4 bases, leaving 12 bases of the junction unmatched. CDR3 amino acids: CASSPPLAGGPLEETQYF. The CDR3 DNA sequence: TGTGCCAGCAGCCCCCCACTAGCGGGAGGGCCATTAGAAGAGACCCAGTACTTC.

This clone showed up just a few times. The chain joins TRBV7-3 to TRBJ2-2; D is unresolved. The V gene's germline CDR1 is SGHTA and CDR2 FQGTGA. The CDR3 length is 15 residues. Deletions cut 5 bases from V and 0 bases from J, with 10 bases between. The CDR3 DNA reads as TGTGCCAGCAGCCTTAACCCATCGAACACCGGGGAGCTGTTTTTT. It is translated as CASSLNPSNTGELFF.

The V and J genes are TRBV18 and TRBJ1-3; TRBD1 might be the D (5 bases). Trimming took 2 bases from V and 7 from J, leaving 15 bases between them. Germline V gene data show CDR1 as KGHSH and CDR2 as LQKENI. The CDR3 consists of 15 residues. The CDR3 spells CASSPMAGKGNTIYF. CDR3 sequence (DNA): TGTGCCAGCTCACCAATGGCAGGGAAGGGGAACACCATATATTTT.

This chain links TRBV4-1 with TRBJ2-5; 7 nucleotides align to TRBD2. Trimming took 4 bases from V and 4 from J; bases not matched to a gene: 15. The CDR3 consists of 17 residues. In germline, CDR1 is MGHRA, CDR2 YSYEKL. The CDR3 loop is CASSPTPRLAVRETQYF. The CDR3 bases are TGCGCCAGCAGCCCCACCCCCCGACTAGCAGTAAGAGAGACCCAGTACTTC.

The genes are TRBV6-5 and TRBJ2-3; no clear D gene. Germline V gene sequence: CDR1 MNHEY, CDR2 SVGAGI. The length of the CDR3 is 12 residues. V was cut by 6 bases and J by 11 bases, with 15 bases left in between. In DNA form, the CDR3 reads TGTGCCAGCAGCCCCTTTCGAGGTATGCAGTATTTT. Translation: CASSPFRGMQYF.

This CDR3 reads CASSLRQNSYGYTF. The CDR3 DNA sequence: TGTGCCAGCAGCTTGAGGCAGAACTCCTATGGCTACACCTTC. The chain is built from TRBV5-5 and TRBJ1-2; D not resolved. V dropped 1 base and J dropped 4 bases, with 11 bases sitting between them. This CDR3 spans 14 amino acids. The germline CDR1 and CDR2 sequences are SGHKS and YYEKEE (reference sequence).

The V call is TRBV7-8, the J call TRBJ1-5; 8 nucleotides match TRBD1. Germline CDR1 reads SGHVS; CDR2 reads FQNEAQ. This CDR3 has 15 amino acids. V lost 3 bases and J lost 7; bases outside the gene matches: 8. CDR3 residues: CASSLATGVRQPQHF. The CDR3 DNA reads as TGTGCCAGCAGCTTGGCGACAGGGGTGAGACAGCCCCAGCATTTT.

The V call is TRBV2, the J call TRBJ1-1; 7 positions match TRBD1. Germline V CDR1 and CDR2: SNHLY, FYNNEI. J lost 4 bases, V lost 3 bases, and 5 bases had no gene match. This CDR3 is built from 14 residues. The CDR3 nucleotides read TGTGCCAGCAGTGATAGACAGGGAAGCACTGAAGCTTTCTTT. Its protein is CASSDRQGSTEAFF.